These 3 T cell receptor beta chains share one sample of origin, sequenced in a study of type 1 regulatory T cells (dated by TCRdb to the early 2020s). The sample was run on an Illumina MiSeq. TCRdb's own reprocessing of the public reads used fastp at Q25 and MiXCR and kept productive beta chains. Each entry merges the rows of one CDR3 protein and shows their most common DNA and genes. The sample records roughly 71,000 distinct CDR3 sequences, about three fifths of which are singletons. Jointly, the top ten make up 7.6% of the sample. For these TCRs, the target antigens are not known. Specimen: cultured T cells, either the whole culture or a sorted T cell fraction (not recorded which). Reading the label with the study, this specimen's cell subset or site is: Tr1-enriched cell product generated in vitro against host alloantigens. The origin of the receptors is a human donor in good health.

This sequence joins TRBV7-8 and TRBJ2-2; D possibly uses TRBD1 or TRBD2 (5 bases each). The germline gives CDR1 SGHVS, CDR2 FQNEAQ. Trimming cost V 7 bases and J 6 bases, with 9 bases left between them. The CDR3 is made up of 12 amino acids. CDR3 sequence reads: CASNRDAGELFF. In nucleotides, the CDR3 is TGTGCCAGCAATCGGGACGCCGGGGAGCTGTTTTTT.

The chain recombines TRBV12-3 or TRBV12-4 with TRBJ1-2; D uncertain. The CDR3 runs to 14 residues. V lost 1 base to trimming and J lost 0 bases, with 6 bases between them. CDR3 in DNA: TGTGCCAGCAGTTTAGGGGCAACTAACTATGGCTACACCTTC. This translates into CASSLGATNYGYTF.

V usage is TRBV15 and J usage is TRBJ2-1; the match to TRBD1 covers 9 bases. CDR1 and CDR2 from the germline V gene are LNHNV and YYDKDF (reference sequence). This CDR3 region has 15 residues. Losses at the gene ends were 1 base for V and 3 bases for J; bases not matched to a gene: 1. The CDR3 bases are TGTGCCACCAGCAGAGGGACAGGGGACTACAATGAGCAGTTCTTC. Translated, it gives CATSRGTGDYNEQFF.